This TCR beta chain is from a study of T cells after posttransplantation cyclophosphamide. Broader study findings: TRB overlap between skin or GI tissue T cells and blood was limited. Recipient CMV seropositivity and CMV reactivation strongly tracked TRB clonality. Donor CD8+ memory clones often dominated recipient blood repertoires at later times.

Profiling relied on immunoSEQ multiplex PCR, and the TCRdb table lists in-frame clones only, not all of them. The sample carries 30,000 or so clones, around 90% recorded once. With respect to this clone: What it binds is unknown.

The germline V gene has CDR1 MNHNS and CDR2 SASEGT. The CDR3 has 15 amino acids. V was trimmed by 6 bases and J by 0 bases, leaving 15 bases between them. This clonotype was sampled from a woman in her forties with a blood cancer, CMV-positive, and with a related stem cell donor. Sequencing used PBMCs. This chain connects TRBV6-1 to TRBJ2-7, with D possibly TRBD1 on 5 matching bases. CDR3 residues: CASRPQGASSYEQYF. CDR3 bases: TGTGCCAGCAGACCACAAGGGGCGAGCTCCTACGAGCAGTACTTC.